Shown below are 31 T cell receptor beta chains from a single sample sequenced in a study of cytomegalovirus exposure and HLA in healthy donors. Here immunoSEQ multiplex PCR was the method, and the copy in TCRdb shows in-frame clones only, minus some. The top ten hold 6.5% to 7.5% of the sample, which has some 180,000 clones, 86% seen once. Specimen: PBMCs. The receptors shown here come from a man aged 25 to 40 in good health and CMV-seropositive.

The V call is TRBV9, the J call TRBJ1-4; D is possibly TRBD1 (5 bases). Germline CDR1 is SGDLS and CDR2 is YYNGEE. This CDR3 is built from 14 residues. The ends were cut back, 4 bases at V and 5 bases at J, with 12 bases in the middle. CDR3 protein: CASSRSGGNEKLFF. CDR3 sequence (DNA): TGTGCCAGCAGCCGTTCCGGGGGGAATGAAAAACTGTTTTTT. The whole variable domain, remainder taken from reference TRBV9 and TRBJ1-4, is DSGVTQTPKHLITATGQRVTLRCSPRSGDLSVYWYQQSLDQGLQFLIQYYNGEERAKGNILERFSAQQFPDLHSELNLSSLELGDSALYFCASSRSGGNEKLFFGSGTQLSVL.

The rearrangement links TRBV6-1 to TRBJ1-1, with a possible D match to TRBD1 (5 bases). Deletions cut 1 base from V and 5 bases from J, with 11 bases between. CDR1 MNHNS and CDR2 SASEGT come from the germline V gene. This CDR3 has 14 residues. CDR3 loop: CASSEGARVTEAFF. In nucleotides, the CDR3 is TGTGCCAGCAGTGAAGGTGCCAGGGTGACTGAAGCTTTCTTT.

For the CDR3, the DNA is TGTGCCAGCAGTAGGGACAGTAAAAACACTGAAGCTTTCTTT. It codes for CASSRDSKNTEAFF. The genes are TRBV7-2 and TRBJ1-1; 7 nucleotides align to TRBD1. J lost 2 bases, V lost 6 bases, and 6 bases had no gene match. Per germline, CDR1 SGHTA and CDR2 FQGNSA. The CDR3 is 14 amino acids.

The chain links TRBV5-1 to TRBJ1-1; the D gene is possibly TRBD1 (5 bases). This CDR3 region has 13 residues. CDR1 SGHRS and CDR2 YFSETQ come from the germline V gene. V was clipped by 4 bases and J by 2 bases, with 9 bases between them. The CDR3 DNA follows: TGCGCCAGCAGCAGGGACTCCAACACTGAAGCTTTCTTT. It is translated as CASSRDSNTEAFF.

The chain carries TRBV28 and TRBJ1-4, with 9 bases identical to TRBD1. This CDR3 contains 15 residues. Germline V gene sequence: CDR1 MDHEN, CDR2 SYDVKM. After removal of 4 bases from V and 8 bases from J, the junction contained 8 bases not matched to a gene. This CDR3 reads CASSSSGTGREKLFF. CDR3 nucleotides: TGTGCCAGCAGTTCCTCCGGGACAGGGAGGGAAAAACTGTTTTTT.

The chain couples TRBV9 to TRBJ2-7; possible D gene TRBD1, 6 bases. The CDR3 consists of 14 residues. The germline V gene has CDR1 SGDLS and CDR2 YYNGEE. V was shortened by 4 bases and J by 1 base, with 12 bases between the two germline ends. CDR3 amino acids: CASSITGSSYEQYF. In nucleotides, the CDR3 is TGTGCCAGCAGCATTACAGGGAGTTCCTACGAGCAGTACTTC.

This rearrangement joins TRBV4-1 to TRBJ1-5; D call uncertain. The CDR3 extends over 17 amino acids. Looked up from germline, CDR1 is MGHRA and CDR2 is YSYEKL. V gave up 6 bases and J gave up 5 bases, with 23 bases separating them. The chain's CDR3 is CASRDTERGRVDQPQHF. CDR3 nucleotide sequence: TGCGCCAGCAGAGATACCGAACGAGGACGAGTGGATCAGCCCCAGCATTTT.

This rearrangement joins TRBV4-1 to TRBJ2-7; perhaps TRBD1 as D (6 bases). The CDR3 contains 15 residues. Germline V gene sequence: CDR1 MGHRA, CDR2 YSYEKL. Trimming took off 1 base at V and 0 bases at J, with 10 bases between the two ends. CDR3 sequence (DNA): TGCGCCAGCAGCCAAGCGGACAGCCTCTCCTACGAGCAGTACTTC. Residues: CASSQADSLSYEQYF.

CDR3 in amino acids: CASSPPGQYF. The CDR3 coding sequence is TGCGCCAGCAGCCCACCGGGGCAGTACTTC. The V call is TRBV5-1, the J call TRBJ2-7; D unclear. Between the trimmed V and J ends, which lost 4 bases and 9 bases, there was a span of 8 bases. Germline assignment: CDR1 SGHRS and CDR2 YFSETQ. The CDR3 is 10 amino acids.

The CDR3 sequence is CASSLRFEGGNQPQHF. The CDR3 region has the DNA TGTGCCAGCAGCTTGAGATTCGAAGGGGGGAATCAGCCCCAGCATTTT. The chain recombines TRBV5-6 with TRBJ1-5, with D perhaps TRBD1 (6 bases). CDR3 size: 16 residues. Germline CDR1 and CDR2: SGHDT and YYEEEE. Trimming took 1 base from V and 4 from J, leaving 15 bases between them.

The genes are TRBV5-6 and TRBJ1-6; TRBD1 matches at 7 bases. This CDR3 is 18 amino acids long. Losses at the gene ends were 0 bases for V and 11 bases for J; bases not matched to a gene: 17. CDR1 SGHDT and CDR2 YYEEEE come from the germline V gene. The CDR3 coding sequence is TGTGCCAGCAGCTTGGAGCCCTTTAGTAGGGGGCGCGTAGCACCCCTCCACTTT. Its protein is CASSLEPFSRGRVAPLHF.

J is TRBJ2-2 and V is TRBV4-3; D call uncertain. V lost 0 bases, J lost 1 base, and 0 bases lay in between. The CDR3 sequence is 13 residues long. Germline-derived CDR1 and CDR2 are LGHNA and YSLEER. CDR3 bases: TGCGCCAGCAGCCAAGAGAACACCGGGGAGCTGTTTTTT. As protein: CASSQENTGELFF.

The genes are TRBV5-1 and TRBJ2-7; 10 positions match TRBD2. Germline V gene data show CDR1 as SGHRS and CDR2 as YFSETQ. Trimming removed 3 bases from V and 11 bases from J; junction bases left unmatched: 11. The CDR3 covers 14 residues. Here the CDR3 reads CASSWGLAFYPEYF. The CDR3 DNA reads TGCGCCAGCAGCTGGGGACTAGCGTTCTACCCTGAGTACTTC.

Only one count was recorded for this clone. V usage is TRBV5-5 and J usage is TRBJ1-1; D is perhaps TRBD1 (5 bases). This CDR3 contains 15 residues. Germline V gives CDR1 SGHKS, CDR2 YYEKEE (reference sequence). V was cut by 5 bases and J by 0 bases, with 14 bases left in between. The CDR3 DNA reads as TGTGCCAGCAGTTCACCCGGGGCCTTGAACACTGAAGCTTTCTTT. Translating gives CASSSPGALNTEAFF.

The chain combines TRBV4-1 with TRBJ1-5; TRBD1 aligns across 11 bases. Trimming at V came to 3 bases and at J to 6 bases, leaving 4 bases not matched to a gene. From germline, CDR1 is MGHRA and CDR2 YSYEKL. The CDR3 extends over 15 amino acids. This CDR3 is CASSQTGTGGQPQHF. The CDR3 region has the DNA TGCGCCAGCAGCCAGACGGGGACAGGGGGTCAGCCCCAGCATTTT.

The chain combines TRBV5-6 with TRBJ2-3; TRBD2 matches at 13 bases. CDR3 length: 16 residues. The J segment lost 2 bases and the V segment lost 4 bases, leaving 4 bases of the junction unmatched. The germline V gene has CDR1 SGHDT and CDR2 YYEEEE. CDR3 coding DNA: TGTGCCAGCAGCCCGGGGACTAGCGGGGACACAGATACGCAGTATTTT. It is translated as CASSPGTSGDTDTQYF.

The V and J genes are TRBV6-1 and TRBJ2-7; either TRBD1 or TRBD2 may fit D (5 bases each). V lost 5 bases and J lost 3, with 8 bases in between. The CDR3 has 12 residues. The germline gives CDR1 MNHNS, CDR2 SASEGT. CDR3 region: CASSRDVYEQYF. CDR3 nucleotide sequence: TGTGCCAGCAGTCGGGACGTCTACGAGCAGTACTTC.

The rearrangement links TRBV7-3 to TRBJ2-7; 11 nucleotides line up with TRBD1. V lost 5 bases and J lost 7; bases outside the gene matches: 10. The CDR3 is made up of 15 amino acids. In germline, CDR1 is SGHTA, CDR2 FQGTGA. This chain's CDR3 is CASSLGGQGAEEQYF. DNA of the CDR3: TGTGCCAGCAGCCTAGGCGGACAGGGGGCCGAGGAGCAGTACTTC.

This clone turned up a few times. Here the CDR3 reads CASSARTGLPLDTQYF. The CDR3 nucleotides read TGTGCCAGCAGTGCCCGAACTGGACTTCCACTGGATACGCAGTATTTT. The chain uses TRBV2 and TRBJ2-3; D possibly corresponds to TRBD2 (5 bases). The V gene's germline CDR1 is SNHLY and CDR2 FYNNEI. The ends were cut back, 4 bases at V and 6 bases at J, with 20 bases in the middle. This CDR3 has 16 residues.

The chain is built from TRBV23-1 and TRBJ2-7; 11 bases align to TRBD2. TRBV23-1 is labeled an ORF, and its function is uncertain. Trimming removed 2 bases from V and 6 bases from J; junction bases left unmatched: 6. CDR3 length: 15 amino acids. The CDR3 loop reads CASSQVAGGWSEQYF. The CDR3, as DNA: TGCGCCAGCAGTCAAGTAGCGGGAGGGTGGTCCGAGCAGTACTTC.

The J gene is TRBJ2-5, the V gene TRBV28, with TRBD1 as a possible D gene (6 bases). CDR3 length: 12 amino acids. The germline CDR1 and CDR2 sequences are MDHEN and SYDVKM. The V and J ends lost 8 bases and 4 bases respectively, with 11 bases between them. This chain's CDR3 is CASSWGPETQYF. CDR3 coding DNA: TGTGCCAGCTCGTGGGGGCCAGAGACCCAGTACTTC.

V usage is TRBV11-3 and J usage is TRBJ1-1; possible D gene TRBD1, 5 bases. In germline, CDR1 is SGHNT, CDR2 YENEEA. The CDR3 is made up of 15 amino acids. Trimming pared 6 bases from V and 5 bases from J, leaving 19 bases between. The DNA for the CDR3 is TGTGCCAGCAGGAGGGGAGACTCGACAGAAACTGAAGCTTTCTTT. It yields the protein CASRRGDSTETEAFF.

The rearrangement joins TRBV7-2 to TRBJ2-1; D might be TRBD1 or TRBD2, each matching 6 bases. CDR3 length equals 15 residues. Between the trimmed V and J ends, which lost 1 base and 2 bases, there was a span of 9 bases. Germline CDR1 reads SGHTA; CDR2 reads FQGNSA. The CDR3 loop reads CASSLEGGAYNEQFF. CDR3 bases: TGTGCCAGCAGCTTAGAGGGGGGCGCCTACAATGAGCAGTTCTTC.

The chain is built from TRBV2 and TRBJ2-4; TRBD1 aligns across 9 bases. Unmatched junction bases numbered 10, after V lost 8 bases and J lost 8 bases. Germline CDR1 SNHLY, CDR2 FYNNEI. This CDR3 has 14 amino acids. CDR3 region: CASATGTGPDIQYF. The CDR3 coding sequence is TGTGCCAGCGCAACCGGGACAGGGCCGGACATTCAGTACTTC. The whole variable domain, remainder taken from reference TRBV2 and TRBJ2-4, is EPEVTQTPSHQVTQMGQEVILRCVPISNHLYFYWYRQILGQKVEFLVSFYNNEISEKSEIFDDQFSVERPDGSNFTLKIRSTKLEDSAMYFCASATGTGPDIQYFGAGTRLSVL.

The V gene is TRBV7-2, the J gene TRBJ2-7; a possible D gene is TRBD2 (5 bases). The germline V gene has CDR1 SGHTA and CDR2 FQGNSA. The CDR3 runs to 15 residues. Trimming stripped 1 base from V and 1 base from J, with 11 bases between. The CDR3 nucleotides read TGTGCCAGCAGCTTAGAGGCTAGCATGTCCTACGAGCAGTACTTC. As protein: CASSLEASMSYEQYF. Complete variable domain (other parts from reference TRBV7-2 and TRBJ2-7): GAGVSQSPSNKVTEKGKDVELRCDPISGHTALYWYRQSLGQGLEFLIYFQGNSAPDKSGLPSDRFSAERTGGSVSTLTIQRTQQEDSAVYLCASSLEASMSYEQYFGPGTRLTVT.

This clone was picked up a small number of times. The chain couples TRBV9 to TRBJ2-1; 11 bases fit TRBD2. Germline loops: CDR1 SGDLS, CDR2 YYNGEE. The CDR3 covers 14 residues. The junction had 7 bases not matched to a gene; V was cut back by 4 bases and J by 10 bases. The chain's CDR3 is CASSLLTSGMEQFF. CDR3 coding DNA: TGTGCCAGCAGCCTATTGACTAGCGGGATGGAGCAGTTCTTC.

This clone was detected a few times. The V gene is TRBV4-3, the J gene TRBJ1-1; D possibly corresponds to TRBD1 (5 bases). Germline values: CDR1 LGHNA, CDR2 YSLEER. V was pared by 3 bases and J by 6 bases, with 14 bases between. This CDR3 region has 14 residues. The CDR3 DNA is TGCGCCAGCAGCCACCTGACCGGGGGGTCTGAAGCTTTCTTT. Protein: CASSHLTGGSEAFF.

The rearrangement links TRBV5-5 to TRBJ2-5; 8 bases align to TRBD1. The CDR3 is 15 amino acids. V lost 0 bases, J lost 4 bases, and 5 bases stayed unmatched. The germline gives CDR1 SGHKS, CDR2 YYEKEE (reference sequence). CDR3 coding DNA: TGTGCCAGCAGCTTGGCCGGGACAGGAGGAGAGACCCAGTACTTC. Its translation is CASSLAGTGGETQYF. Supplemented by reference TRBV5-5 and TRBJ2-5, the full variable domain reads DAGVTQSPTHLIKTRGQQVTLRCSPISGHKSVSWYQQVLGQGPQFIFQYYEKEERGRGNFPDRFSARQFPNYSSELNVNALLLGDSALYLCASSLAGTGGETQYFGPGTRLLVL.

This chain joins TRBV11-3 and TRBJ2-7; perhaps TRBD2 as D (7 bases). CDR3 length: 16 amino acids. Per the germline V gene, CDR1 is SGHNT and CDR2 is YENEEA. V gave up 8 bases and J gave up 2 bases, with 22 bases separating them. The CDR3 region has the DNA TGTGCCAGCTCTCAAGAAGGGGGGGGCGCCACCTACGAGCAGTACTTC. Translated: CASSQEGGGATYEQYF.

The CDR3 nucleotides are TGCGCCAGCAGCTTGGACAGGGAGGCCTACAATGAGCAGTTCTTC. Its protein product is CASSLDREAYNEQFF. The rearrangement joins TRBV5-1 to TRBJ2-1, with D perhaps being TRBD1 or TRBD2 (6 bases each). The CDR3 length is 15 residues. The V and J ends lost 0 bases and 2 bases respectively, with 9 bases between them. Germline CDR1 SGHRS, CDR2 YFSETQ. The variable domain in full, with the rest retrieved from reference TRBV5-1 and TRBJ2-1, is KAGVTQTPRYLIKTRGQQVTLSCSPISGHRSVSWYQQTPGQGLQFLFEYFSETQRNKGNFPGRFSGRQFSNSRSEMNVSTLELGDSALYLCASSLDREAYNEQFFGPGTRLTVL.

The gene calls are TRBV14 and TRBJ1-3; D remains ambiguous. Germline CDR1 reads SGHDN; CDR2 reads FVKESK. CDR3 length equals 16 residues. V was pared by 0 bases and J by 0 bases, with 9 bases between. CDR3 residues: CASSQEQRFSGNTIYF. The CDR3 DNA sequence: TGTGCCAGCAGCCAAGAGCAACGGTTCTCTGGAAACACCATATATTTT.